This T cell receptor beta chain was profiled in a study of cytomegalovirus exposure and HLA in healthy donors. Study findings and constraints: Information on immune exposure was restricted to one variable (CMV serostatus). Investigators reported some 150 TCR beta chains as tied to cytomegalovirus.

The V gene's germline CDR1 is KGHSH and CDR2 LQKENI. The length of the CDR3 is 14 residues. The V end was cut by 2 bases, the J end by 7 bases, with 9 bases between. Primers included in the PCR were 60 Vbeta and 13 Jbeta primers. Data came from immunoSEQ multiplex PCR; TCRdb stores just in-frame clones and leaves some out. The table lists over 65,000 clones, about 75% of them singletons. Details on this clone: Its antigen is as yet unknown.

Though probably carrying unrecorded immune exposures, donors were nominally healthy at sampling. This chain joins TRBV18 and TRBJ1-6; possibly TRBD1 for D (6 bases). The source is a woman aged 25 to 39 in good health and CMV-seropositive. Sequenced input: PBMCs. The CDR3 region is CASSPGGRNSPLHF. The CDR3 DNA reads TGTGCCAGCTCACCAGGGGGCAGAAATTCACCCCTCCACTTT.